These T cell receptor beta chains were read from a single sample in a study of blood T cell repertoires in COVID-19. The repertoire was sequenced with immunoSEQ multiplex PCR; TCRdb's copy has only in-frame clones and lacks some. The sample includes about 130,000 clones, 79% of them seen just once. The sample comprised peripheral blood. Every receptor here comes from a woman in her seventies with COVID-19, enrolled during active disease. The CDR3 runs from the conserved cysteine through the conserved F or W. The D gene is left open where the match is weak. Rows give clone size only sometimes, using once, few, many, or a class for an expanded clone.

V gene,clone size,D gene,J gene,CDR3 DNA,CDR3 protein
TRBV5-1,.,TRBD1,TRBJ1-3,TGCGCCAGCAGCCCGGACAGGGGGCCCGGAAACACCATATATTTT,CASSPDRGPGNTIYF
TRBV12-3/TRBV12-4,.,.,TRBJ1-2,TGTGCCAGTTCGGAGGTGACCTATGGCTACACCTTC,CASSEVTYGYTF
TRBV3-1/TRBV3-2,many,.,TRBJ1-3,TGTGCCAGCAGCCAAGTGCGACTCAGCTCTGGAAACACCATATATTTT,CASSQVRLSSGNTIYF
TRBV5-6,.,TRBD1,TRBJ1-3,TGTGCCAGCAGCCCGGCGACAGGGTCGCGTGGAAACACCATATATTTT,CASSPATGSRGNTIYF
TRBV9,.,.,TRBJ1-1,TGTGCCAGCAGCGTAGAATGGGGCTCGACTGAAGCTTTCTTT,CASSVEWGSTEAFF
TRBV5-1,.,.,TRBJ2-7,TGCGCCAGCAGCATGGAGGGGGGGTCGCAGTACTTC,CASSMEGGSQYF
TRBV6-5,.,TRBD1,TRBJ1-1,TGTGCCAGCAGCCAGACAGGGGGCATTACTGAAGCTTTCTTT,CASSQTGGITEAFF
TRBV19,once,.,TRBJ1-2,TGTGCCAGTAGTATTGAGGTACCCCTCGACTACACCTTC,CASSIEVPLDYTF
TRBV27,.,.,TRBJ1-1,TGTGCCAGCAAGACAGACGGACGCACTGAAGCTTTCTTT,CASKTDGRTEAFF
TRBV25-1,.,TRBD1,TRBJ1-6,TGTGCCAGCAGGGGACAGGGGATGGGCTCACCCCTCCACTTT,CASRGQGMGSPLHF
TRBV11-2,.,.,TRBJ2-1,TGTGCCAGCAGCTTAGAACGACAGTCCAAGCAGTTCTTC,CASSLERQSKQFF
TRBV7-8,.,TRBD1,TRBJ2-7,TGTGCCAGCAGCTTATTTAGGGGACAGGGACACTACGAGCAGTACTTC,CASSLFRGQGHYEQYF